The T cell receptor (beta chain) under discussion was sequenced for a study of blood T cells in healthy people across ages. Notes on the study in general: Older age went with lower TCR beta diversity per million T cells, in a roughly linear way.

PCR was performed a second time for about 7 to 11 cycles using a sample-barcoded 5' primer and a J-beta primer mix. No fewer than 3 million CDR3-containing paired-end reads came from each sample. TCRdb itself ran the 5' RACE reads through MiXCR, one entry per CDR3 protein. Of about 780,000 distinct CDR3 sequences in the sample, about half were seen once. Germline CDR1 and CDR2: MNHEY and SMNVEV (reference sequence). The CDR3 is 16 amino acids. With 3 bases clipped from V and 2 bases from J, the junction kept 5 bases outside the gene matches. Each donor had 7.5 to 10 milliliters of peripheral blood drawn. A word on this clonotype: The antigen is not known.

The TCR comes from a man at least 80 years old in good health. This sequence joins TRBV27 and TRBJ2-7; TRBD2 matches 12 bases. The specimen was blood. The CDR3: CASSLGLAGGTYEQYF. Here the CDR3 DNA reads TGTGCCAGCAGTTTGGGTCTAGCGGGAGGGACCTACGAGCAGTACTTC.